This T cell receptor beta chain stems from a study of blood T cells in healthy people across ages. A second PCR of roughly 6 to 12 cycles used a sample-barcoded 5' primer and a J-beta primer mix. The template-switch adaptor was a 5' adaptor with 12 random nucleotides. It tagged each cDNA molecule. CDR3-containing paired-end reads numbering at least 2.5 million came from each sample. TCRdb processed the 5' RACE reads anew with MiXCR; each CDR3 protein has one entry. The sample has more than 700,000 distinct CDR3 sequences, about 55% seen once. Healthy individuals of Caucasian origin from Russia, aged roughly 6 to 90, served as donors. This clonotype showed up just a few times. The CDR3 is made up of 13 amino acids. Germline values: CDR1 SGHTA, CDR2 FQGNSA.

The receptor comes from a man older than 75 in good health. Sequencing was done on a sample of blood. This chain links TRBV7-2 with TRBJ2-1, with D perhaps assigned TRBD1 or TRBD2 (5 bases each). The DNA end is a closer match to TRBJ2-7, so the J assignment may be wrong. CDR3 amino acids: CASSPGRYNEQYF. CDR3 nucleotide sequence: TGTGCCAGCAGTCCGGGACGATACAATGAGCAGTACTTC.